These 6 T cell receptor beta chains were all obtained from the same sample, sequenced in a study of blood T cell repertoires in COVID-19. Generated by immunoSEQ multiplex PCR, the TCRdb table keeps only in-frame clones and is missing some. The table lists under 130,000 clones, about 91% of them singletons. Material: peripheral blood. The receptors here all came from a human donor in a cohort sampled during active COVID-19.

The chain uses TRBV25-1 and TRBJ2-1; 9 nucleotides align to TRBD1. The germline gives CDR1 MGHDK, CDR2 SYGVNS. V shed 8 bases, J shed 8 bases, and the junction held 13 bases outside the gene matches. There are 15 residues in the CDR3. In DNA form, the CDR3 reads TGTGCCAGCGGCGGGGACAGGGTAATATTCGATGAGCAGTTCTTC. Translating gives CASGGDRVIFDEQFF.

The V and J genes are TRBV28 and TRBJ2-7; 13 bases fit TRBD2. Germline CDR1 is MDHEN and CDR2 is SYDVKM. V was clipped by 4 bases and J by 3 bases; unmatched bases: 3. This CDR3 has 15 amino acids. The CDR3 nucleotides are TGTGCCAGCAGTTCGGGACTAGCGGGATTCTACGAGCAGTACTTC. Translated: CASSSGLAGFYEQYF.

V usage is TRBV27 and J usage is TRBJ2-5; 9 bases agree with TRBD1. CDR3 size: 16 residues. The germline V gene encodes CDR1 MNHEY and CDR2 SMNVEV (reference sequence). After removal of 6 bases from V and 5 bases from J, the junction contained 13 bases not matched to a gene. The CDR3 here is CASSSKNRGRVETQYF. The CDR3 bases are TGTGCCAGCAGCTCTAAAAACAGGGGGCGTGTTGAGACCCAGTACTTC.

V and J are TRBV4-1 and TRBJ1-3, with TRBD1 matching over 7 bases. V lost 2 bases and J lost 0; bases outside the gene matches: 4. CDR1 is MGHRA and CDR2 is YSYEKL in the germline V gene. The CDR3 has 16 residues. The CDR3 nucleotides read TGCGCCAGCAGCCAATGGGGGACAGCCTCTGGAAACACCATATATTTT. Amino acids: CASSQWGTASGNTIYF.

The chain links TRBV11-2 to TRBJ1-3, with D unresolved. The CDR3 spans 13 residues. V gave up 1 base and J gave up 3 bases, with 4 bases separating them. CDR1 and CDR2 from the germline V gene are SGHAT and FQNNGV. The CDR3 spells CASSLGSGNTIYF. CDR3 sequence (DNA): TGTGCCAGCAGCTTAGGCAGTGGAAACACCATATATTTT.

This chain links TRBV11-2 with TRBJ2-2; 10 nucleotides match TRBD1. The CDR3 sequence is 15 residues long. Germline lookup yields CDR1 SGHAT and CDR2 FQNNGV. With 5 bases clipped from V and 4 bases from J, the junction kept 4 bases outside the gene matches. The CDR3 protein is CASSERTGGTGELFF. CDR3 in DNA: TGTGCCAGCAGCGAAAGGACAGGGGGCACCGGGGAGCTGTTTTTT.